The 17 T cell receptor beta chains below come from one sample, sequenced in a study of spatial heterogeneity in lung cancer. Time point specified: sample taken at primary tumor resection. Unsorted whole RNA samples from tumor, nontumor lung or frozen PBMC were sequenced. Using its own MiXCR run on the 5' RACE reads, TCRdb lists one record per CDR3 protein. In the table there are approximately 40,000 distinct CDR3 sequences, 7.5% to 8% of which are singletons. This specimen consisted of PBMCs, obtained at surgery. These receptors were collected from a male donor with early-stage non-small cell lung cancer.

This clonotype is labeled as large. The chain employs TRBV4-1 and TRBJ1-6; D is ambiguous. V dropped 3 bases and J dropped 4 bases, with 10 bases sitting between them. The CDR3 consists of 15 residues. The germline CDR1 and CDR2 sequences are MGHRA and YSYEKL. The CDR3 DNA follows: TGCGCCAGCAGCCACTCTTCGGTTTATAATTCACCCCTCCACTTT. Protein: CASSHSSVYNSPLHF.

In this sample, this clonotype turned up many times. The chain couples TRBV14 to TRBJ1-1; D unresolved. The V and J ends lost 3 bases and 0 bases respectively, with 8 bases between them. There are 14 residues in the CDR3. Per the germline V gene, CDR1 is SGHDN and CDR2 is FVKESK. DNA of the CDR3: TGTGCCAGCAGCCACGCGGGGATGAACACTGAAGCTTTCTTT. Its protein is CASSHAGMNTEAFF. Based on the CDR3 plus reference TRBV14 and TRBJ1-1, the full variable domain is EAGVTQFPSHSVIEKGQTVTLRCDPISGHDNLYWYRRVMGKEIKFLLHFVKESKQDESGMPNNRFLAERTGGTYSTLKVQPAELEDSGVYFCASSHAGMNTEAFFGQGTRLTVV.

In its sample, this clonotype was seen many times. The chain couples TRBV29-1 to TRBJ2-7, with a weak D call TRBD1 (6 bases). The CDR3 length is 13 residues. CDR1 SQVTM and CDR2 ANQGSEA come from the germline V gene. V lost 3 bases, J lost 4 bases, and 13 bases lay in between. The CDR3 coding sequence is TGCAGCGTTGAGGTCTCCAGGGGATACGAGCAGTACTTC. Amino acid sequence: CSVEVSRGYEQYF.

This clonotype was detected many times. V and J are TRBV5-1 and TRBJ1-1; D is unresolved. Trimming removed 3 bases at V and 1 base at J, with 4 bases between. Germline V lookup: CDR1 SGHRS, CDR2 YFSETQ. This CDR3 contains 12 residues. CDR3 nucleotides: TGCGCCAGCAGCTCTGGGAACACTGAAGCTTTCTTT. This codes for CASSSGNTEAFF.

This clonotype has at least ten counts. Its ends do not fully match the called genes, so a read error is possible. The J gene is TRBJ2-1, the V gene TRBV7-7, with D perhaps matching TRBD1 (6 bases). From germline, CDR1 is SSHAT and CDR2 FNYEAQ (reference sequence). This CDR3 is 13 amino acids long. The CDR3 DNA is TGTGCTAGCAGCTTAACAGGGATCCATGAGCAGTTCTTC. As protein: CASSLTGIHEQFF.

Many counts were recorded for this clonotype. The chain couples TRBV3-1 to TRBJ1-1, with D possibly matching TRBD1 (6 bases). The length of the CDR3 is 13 residues. Germline assignment: CDR1 LGHDT and CDR2 YNNKEL (reference sequence). V lost 3 bases and J 7 bases, leaving 12 bases between the germline ends. The CDR3 region is CASSQNPGHEAFF. CDR3 coding DNA: TGTGCCAGCAGCCAGAATCCGGGACATGAAGCTTTCTTT.

The J gene is TRBJ1-2, the V gene TRBV6-2 or TRBV6-3, with TRBD1 as a possible D gene (6 bases). Trimming removed 6 bases from V and 7 bases from J, with 15 bases in between. Germline values: CDR1 MNHEY, CDR2 SVGEGT. The CDR3 is 13 amino acids. CDR3 nucleotide sequence: TGTGCCAGCAGCAAGACAGGATTAGGTGGCTACACCTTC. As protein: CASSKTGLGGYTF.

This clonotype has ten or more counts. V usage is TRBV10-3 and J usage is TRBJ2-7, with TRBD1 matching over 11 bases. CDR3 size: 12 residues. Trimming removed 6 bases from V and 6 bases from J; junction bases left unmatched: 1. In germline, CDR1 is ENHRY, CDR2 SYGVKD. The CDR3 bases are TGTGCCATCAGAGGGACAGGGGGCGAGCAGTACGTC. Translation: CAIRGTGGEQYV.

V and J are TRBV12-3 or TRBV12-4 and TRBJ2-1, with D uncertain. CDR3 length: 15 residues. Trimming stripped 1 base from V and 5 bases from J, with 12 bases between. CDR3 DNA: TGTGCCAGCAGTTTAGGTGGATCCGTAAACAATGAGCAGTTCTTC. This codes for CASSLGGSVNNEQFF.

Worth noting for this clonotype: Given a much more abundant clone one base away, this may be a read error. The chain is built from TRBV6-5 and TRBJ1-1; no clear D gene. Germline assignment: CDR1 MNHEY and CDR2 SVGAGI. This CDR3 has 17 amino acids. In DNA, the CDR3 is TGTGCCGGCAGTTACTCGACCCCCAACGCAGCTAACACTGAAGCTTTCTTT. Its translation: CAGSYSTPNAANTEAFF.

V and J are TRBV7-3 and TRBJ1-6; 12 bases line up with TRBD1. V lost 4 bases and J lost 10; bases outside the gene matches: 2. The CDR3 is made up of 14 amino acids. Germline V gene lookup returns CDR1 SGHTA and CDR2 FQGTGA. The CDR3 coding sequence is TGTGCCAGCAGCTCCGGGACAGGGGGCTCACCCCTCCACTTT. This sequence encodes CASSSGTGGSPLHF.

This clonotype was detected a few times. The J gene is TRBJ2-5, the V gene TRBV12-3 or TRBV12-4; D is undetermined. The CDR3 is made up of 12 amino acids. Deletions cut 3 bases from V and 5 bases from J, with 7 bases between. The CDR3 sequence is CASSFYGETQYF. The CDR3 nucleotides read TGTGCCAGCAGTTTTTATGGGGAGACCCAGTACTTC.

Ten or more counts support this clonotype. The chain uses TRBV6-1 and TRBJ2-1; perhaps TRBD1 as D (5 bases). Per the germline V gene, CDR1 is MNHNS and CDR2 is SASEGT. The CDR3 spans 14 residues. V dropped 10 bases and J dropped 5 bases, with 18 bases sitting between them. CDR3 nucleotides: TGTGCCACAGCTGCGATGGGCAGGGACAATGAGCAGTTCTTC. Encoded protein: CATAAMGRDNEQFF.

This clonotype was found many times. The rearrangement links TRBV14 to TRBJ2-4, with D perhaps matching TRBD1 or TRBD2 (5 bases each). In germline, CDR1 is SGHDN, CDR2 FVKESK. This CDR3 is built from 13 residues. V lost 1 base and J 9 bases, leaving 10 bases between the germline ends. The CDR3 reads CASSQVAGTIQYF. CDR3 nucleotides: TGTGCCAGCAGCCAAGTTGCAGGGACCATTCAGTACTTC.

This clonotype was seen a few times. J is TRBJ2-1 and V is TRBV20-1, with 7 positions matching TRBD2. The germline V gene has CDR1 DFQATT and CDR2 SNEGSKA (reference sequence). The ends lost 4 bases at V and 6 bases at J; junction bases unmatched: 12. CDR3 length: 15 residues. The CDR3 DNA sequence: TGCAGTGCTACTCAGACTAGCAAGTCCCCCAATGAGCAGTTCTTC. Its protein is CSATQTSKSPNEQFF.

Ten or more counts support this clonotype. The chain is built from TRBV4-1 and TRBJ2-7; D unresolved. Trimming removed 1 base from V and 3 bases from J, with 7 bases in between. CDR3 length: 13 amino acids. CDR1 and CDR2 from the germline V gene are MGHRA and YSYEKL. The CDR3 bases are TGCGCCAGCAGCCAAGGGGGTGGCTACGAGCAGTACTTC. Translated: CASSQGGGYEQYF.

This clonotype was observed at least ten times. CDR3 coding DNA: TGTGCCAGCAGTTTTATGGGGATCTCGGGGGCTGAAGCTTTCTTT. This gives the protein CASSFMGISGAEAFF. The rearrangement uses TRBV27 and TRBJ1-1; D possibly corresponds to TRBD1 (5 bases). V was cut by 3 bases and J by 6 bases, with 17 bases left in between. The germline V gene encodes CDR1 MNHEY and CDR2 SMNVEV (reference sequence). This CDR3 comprises 15 residues.